Listed below are T cell receptor beta chains from one sample, sequenced in a study of technical replicates of blood from several donors. The method was immunoSEQ multiplex PCR; TCRdb's version includes in-frame clones alone and lacks a portion of them. The repertoire holds around 89,000 clones, about 94% seen once, with about 0.25% in the top ten. Sequenced: T cells isolated from PBMCs. These receptors were obtained from a human donor in good health. Both conserved end residues are part of each CDR3. A D gene is named only where the DNA matches it firmly. Where a row states a size, it is once, few, many or the class of an expanded clone; other rows omit it.

v_call	d_call	clone_size	j_call	cdr3_aa	cdr3_nt
TRBV10-1	TRBD2	-	TRBJ2-1	CAIRLASDEQFF	TGCGCCATCAGACTAGCGTCAGATGAGCAGTTCTTC
TRBV6-5	TRBD2	once	TRBJ2-1	CASSYSGGSSYNEQFF	TGTGCCAGCAGTTACTCCGGCGGGAGCTCCTACAATGAGCAGTTCTTC
TRBV5-1	-	-	TRBJ2-1	CASSPWAQEHYNEQFF	TGCGCCAGCAGCCCCTGGGCTCAAGAGCATTACAATGAGCAGTTCTTC
TRBV5-1	-	-	TRBJ2-7	CASSVGATYEQYF	TGCGCCAGCAGCGTAGGGGCTACCTACGAGCAGTACTTC
TRBV7-9	TRBD1	-	TRBJ2-7	CASSLPPGTGEYEQYF	TGTGCCAGCAGCTTACCCCCCGGGACAGGAGAATACGAGCAGTACTTC
TRBV18	TRBD2	-	TRBJ2-3	CASSPLAGGTTDTQYF	TGTGCCAGCTCACCACTAGCGGGGGGGACCACAGATACGCAGTATTTT
TRBV30	-	-	TRBJ2-6	CAWSPGSGANVLTF	TGTGCCTGGAGCCCAGGGTCCGGGGCCAACGTCCTGACTTTC
TRBV19	-	-	TRBJ1-1	CASSIGTPGWEAFF	TGTGCCAGTAGTATCGGGACACCCGGCTGGGAAGCTTTCTTT
TRBV7-2	TRBD2	-	TRBJ2-5	CASSLSSSGGAKRPQYF	TGTGCCAGCAGCTTAAGTTCTAGCGGGGGAGCAAAGAGACCCCAGTACTTC
TRBV11-2	TRBD1	-	TRBJ1-3	CASSFWGQGSSGNTIYF	TGTGCCAGCAGCTTTTGGGGACAGGGATCCTCTGGAAACACCATATATTTT
TRBV19	TRBD1	-	TRBJ2-2	CASSRRKDRVETGELFF	TGTGCCAGTAGTAGGAGGAAGGACAGGGTAGAAACCGGGGAGCTGTTTTTT
TRBV5-1	-	-	TRBJ2-3	CASSPFGTDTQYF	TGCGCCAGCAGCCCCTTTGGCACAGATACGCAGTATTTT
TRBV5-6	-	-	TRBJ1-5	CASSLYRAHQPQHF	TGTGCCAGCAGCTTGTACAGGGCCCATCAGCCCCAGCATTTT
TRBV19	TRBD1	-	TRBJ2-2	CASSGTVNTGELFF	TGTGCCAGTAGTGGGACAGTGAACACCGGGGAGCTGTTTTTT
TRBV5-3	-	-	TRBJ2-2	CARSPAGELFF	TGTGCCAGAAGCCCAGCCGGGGAGCTGTTTTTT
TRBV5-1	TRBD1	-	TRBJ1-5	CASSTGTDYNQPQHF	TGCGCCAGCAGCACGGGGACAGACTACAATCAGCCCCAGCATTTT
TRBV27	-	once	TRBJ2-7	CASSLGSGIAYEQYF	TGTGCCAGCAGTCTAGGCTCCGGGATCGCCTACGAGCAGTACTTC
TRBV29-1	-	-	TRBJ2-7	CSVVREYEQYF	TGCAGCGTTGTCAGGGAATACGAGCAGTACTTC
TRBV29-1	-	once	TRBJ2-2	CSVVSFVGANTGELFF	TGCAGCGTTGTGAGTTTCGTGGGCGCGAACACCGGGGAGCTGTTTTTT
TRBV6-1	-	-	TRBJ1-5	CASSGLGQPQHF	TGTGCCAGCAGCGGGTTGGGTCAGCCCCAGCATTTT
TRBV28	TRBD1	-	TRBJ2-1	CASSAPGTEIQWEQFF	TGTGCCAGCAGCGCCCCCGGGACAGAGATACAATGGGAGCAGTTCTTC
TRBV6-5	-	-	TRBJ1-5	CASSYGGNQPQHF	TGTGCCAGCAGTTACGGGGGGAATCAGCCCCAGCATTTT
TRBV6-5	-	-	TRBJ2-7	CATRQASYEQYF	TGTGCCACCCGACAGGCCTCCTACGAGCAGTACTTC
TRBV11-3	-	-	TRBJ2-6	CASSLEVPWASGANVLTF	TGTGCCAGCAGCTTAGAGGTCCCTTGGGCATCTGGGGCCAACGTCCTGACTTTC
TRBV10-3	-	-	TRBJ1-3	CAISDARISGNTIYF	TGTGCCATCAGTGATGCCAGGATCTCTGGAAACACCATATATTTT
TRBV2	-	-	TRBJ1-5	CASSWALGGNQPQHF	TGTGCCAGCAGCTGGGCCCTTGGCGGCAATCAGCCCCAGCATTTT